The 27 T cell receptor beta chains in this list originate from one sample, sequenced in a study of blood T cells in healthy people across ages. Then a second PCR, running about 6 to 11 cycles, was carried out with a sample-barcoded 5' primer and a J-beta primer mix. A single record per CDR3 protein comes from TCRdb applying MiXCR to the 5' RACE reads. This sample yields roughly 700,000 distinct CDR3 sequences, of which around 25% are seen a single time; 8% to 10% belongs to the top ten. The sample also formed part of further work on T cells of mothers and their children.

The material sequenced was blood. The receptors here all came from a boy between 10 and 17 years old in good health.

This sequence joins TRBV7-2 and TRBJ1-3, with a weak D call TRBD1 (5 bases). Trimming pared 6 bases from V and 4 bases from J, leaving 22 bases between. CDR1 and CDR2 from the germline V gene are SGHTA and FQGNSA. The CDR3 is 17 residues long. Here the CDR3 DNA reads TGTGCCAGCAGGGGGGACGGACTAGCTGCTTTCGGAAACACCATATATTTT. The encoded protein is CASRGDGLAAFGNTIYF.

To note about this clonotype: The junction shows a germline mismatch at one end, possibly a read error. J is TRBJ2-1 and V is TRBV5-1; 10 bases are a match to TRBD2. The germline gives CDR1 SGHRS, CDR2 YFSETQ. The CDR3 has 15 amino acids. CDR3: CASSIAGGSYNEQFF. The CDR3, as DNA: TGCGCTAGCAGCATAGCGGGGGGCTCCTACAATGAGCAGTTCTTC.

The rearrangement joins TRBV9 to TRBJ2-5; TRBD2 aligns across 9 bases. The tail of the sequence fits TRBJ2-7 better, so the J call may be wrong. The CDR3 is 15 residues long. Per germline, CDR1 SGDLS and CDR2 YYNGEE. CDR3 protein: CASSGGAGGSYEQYF. In DNA form, the CDR3 reads TGTGCCAGCAGCGGAGGAGCGGGAGGTTCCTACGAGCAGTACTTC.

This clonotype was found a few times. The chain joins TRBV4-1 to TRBJ1-5; D not certain. The CDR3 covers 14 residues. The V and J ends lost 2 bases and 4 bases respectively, with 9 bases between them. Germline CDR1 and CDR2: MGHRA and YSYEKL. The chain's CDR3 is CASSQQLLNQPQHF. In nucleotides, the CDR3 is TGCGCCAGCAGCCAACAGCTTTTAAATCAGCCCCAGCATTTT.

This clonotype was counted between two and nine times. The V and J genes are TRBV5-1 and TRBJ1-2; D is uncertain. The V end was cut by 0 bases, the J end by 4 bases, with 7 bases between. CDR3 length equals 13 residues. The germline V gene encodes CDR1 SGHRS and CDR2 YFSETQ. The CDR3 DNA reads as TGCGCCAGCAGCTTGGTCGCGGCCTATGGCTACACCTTC. It is translated as CASSLVAAYGYTF.

V gene TRBV4-1 combines with J gene TRBJ2-3; maybe TRBD1 (6 bases). The V and J ends lost 3 bases and 5 bases respectively, with 18 bases between them. Germline CDR1 is MGHRA and CDR2 is YSYEKL. CDR3 size: 16 residues. CDR3 protein: CASSHVQGASGDTQYF. CDR3 coding DNA: TGCGCCAGCAGCCACGTACAGGGCGCGAGTGGAGATACGCAGTATTTT.

A few counts support this clonotype. The chain carries TRBV5-1 and TRBJ2-7; D is possibly TRBD1 (5 bases). The V gene lost 2 bases and the J gene lost 2 bases, with 11 bases spanning the gap. The CDR3 loop spans 14 amino acids. Germline loops: CDR1 SGHRS, CDR2 YFSETQ. The CDR3 region is CASSFGQGTYEQYF. CDR3 bases: TGCGCCAGCAGCTTTGGGCAGGGAACCTACGAGCAGTACTTC.

This clonotype has a handful of counts. V and J are TRBV20-1 and TRBJ2-5, with 8 bases matching TRBD2. V dropped 5 bases and J dropped 4; count of bases not matched to a gene: 9. The CDR3 runs 14 residues. Germline V lookup: CDR1 DFQATT, CDR2 SNEGSKA (reference sequence). As DNA, the CDR3 is TGCAGTGCTCCCCCCTCGACTAGCGCAGAGACCCAGTACTTC. Its translation is CSAPPSTSAETQYF.

This clonotype has just a few counts. V and J are TRBV6-5 and TRBJ2-6; D is ambiguous. Germline V lookup: CDR1 MNHEY, CDR2 SVGAGI. This CDR3 comprises 15 residues. V lost 0 bases and J lost 2, with 5 bases in between. The CDR3 nucleotides read TGTGCCAGCAGTTACTCTACTACTGGGGCCAACGTCCTGACTTTC. Protein: CASSYSTTGANVLTF.

This clonotype was observed a few times. The rearrangement uses TRBV7-2 and TRBJ2-2, with 11 bases aligning to TRBD2. CDR3 length: 16 amino acids. Germline V gene lookup returns CDR1 SGHTA and CDR2 FQGNSA. The V gene end was trimmed by 4 bases and the J gene end by 3 bases; junction bases not matched to a gene: 4. The CDR3, as DNA: TGTGCCAGCAGCTCGACTAGCGGGAAGTACACCGGGGAGCTGTTTTTT. Translating it yields CASSSTSGKYTGELFF.

This clonotype was detected only once. CDR3 nucleotides: TGTGCCAGCAGCTTAACGGGAGGGTACTCCTACAATGAGCAGTTCTTC. Translated: CASSLTGGYSYNEQFF. The chain links TRBV7-9 to TRBJ2-1, with TRBD2 matching over 8 bases. The CDR3 has 16 amino acids. V shed 2 bases and J 0 bases; nucleotides not matched to a gene: 3. CDR1 is SEHNR and CDR2 is FQNEAQ in the germline V gene (reference sequence).

J is TRBJ2-2 and V is TRBV12-3 or TRBV12-4, with D perhaps matching TRBD1 (7 bases). V was pared by 7 bases and J by 5 bases, with 14 bases between. CDR3 length: 14 amino acids. In DNA form, the CDR3 reads TGTGCCAGCAAAGCAGGGGGGTCAACCGGGGAGCTGTTTTTT. Protein sequence: CASKAGGSTGELFF.

The table lists this clonotype with many counts. The CDR3 loop reads CASSPGLAGTETQYF. The CDR3 region has the DNA TGTGCCAGCAGTCCCGGACTAGCGGGAACGGAGACCCAGTACTTC. This chain uses TRBV12-3 or TRBV12-4 with TRBJ2-5; TRBD2 matches at 12 bases. The length of the CDR3 is 15 residues. With 5 bases clipped from V and 5 bases from J, the junction kept 6 bases outside the gene matches.

J is TRBJ1-1 and V is TRBV5-1; D gene unclear. CDR3 length equals 13 residues. CDR1 is SGHRS and CDR2 is YFSETQ in the germline V gene. The germline V and J ends were trimmed by 6 bases and 1 base, with 10 bases remaining between them. Written as DNA, the CDR3 is TGCGCCAGCAAGGCTCAGACGAACACTGAAGCTTTCTTT. Translating gives CASKAQTNTEAFF. The variable domain in full, with the rest retrieved from reference TRBV5-1 and TRBJ1-1, is KAGVTQTPRYLIKTRGQQVTLSCSPISGHRSVSWYQQTPGQGLQFLFEYFSETQRNKGNFPGRFSGRQFSNSRSEMNVSTLELGDSALYLCASKAQTNTEAFFGQGTRLTVV.

The chain uses TRBV11-2 and TRBJ2-7; 10 bases match TRBD2. Germline V lookup: CDR1 SGHAT, CDR2 FQNNGV. Trimming at V came to 1 base and at J to 7 bases, leaving 10 bases not matched to a gene. The CDR3 sequence is 16 residues long. The DNA of the CDR3 is TGTGCCAGCAGCTTAGTCGCTAGCGGGAGCTCCCAAGAGCAGTACTTC. This gives the protein CASSLVASGSSQEQYF.

This clonotype was detected only a few times. This chain connects TRBV2 to TRBJ2-4, with 13 bases that match TRBD2. The length of the CDR3 is 17 residues. V shed 3 bases, J shed 7 bases, and the junction held 9 bases outside the gene matches. Per the germline V gene, CDR1 is SNHLY and CDR2 is FYNNEI. The CDR3 DNA is TGTGCCAGCAGTGAGTCCACTAGCGGGGGGGCTCCGAACATTCAGTACTTC. Amino acids: CASSESTSGGAPNIQYF.

The V and J genes are TRBV25-1 and TRBJ2-7; no firm D call. V was cut by 4 bases and J by 3 bases, with 4 bases left in between. CDR1 MGHDK and CDR2 SYGVNS come from the germline V gene. The CDR3 has 11 amino acids. CDR3: CASSVLYEQYF. In DNA, the CDR3 is TGTGCCAGCAGTGTTCTCTACGAGCAGTACTTC.

This chain joins TRBV6-6 and TRBJ2-5; D unclear. CDR1 and CDR2 from the germline V gene are MNHNY and SVGAGI (reference sequence). V shed 7 bases and J shed 5 bases, with 20 bases lying between them. There are 15 residues in the CDR3. The CDR3 is CASTLTPDGLETQYF. The CDR3 coding sequence is TGTGCCAGCACCCTTACTCCGGACGGGCTGGAGACCCAGTACTTC.

This clonotype was seen a few times. CDR3 loop: CASSLAGTGVDEQFF. The CDR3 coding sequence is TGCGCCAGCAGCTTGGCCGGGACAGGTGTCGATGAGCAGTTCTTC. The chain is built from TRBV5-1 and TRBJ2-1, with 8 bases lining up with TRBD1. Germline CDR1 SGHRS, CDR2 YFSETQ. The CDR3 loop spans 15 amino acids. V gave up 0 bases and J gave up 8 bases; unmatched junction bases: 7. Looking up the rest from reference TRBV5-1 and TRBJ2-1 gives the full variable domain: KAGVTQTPRYLIKTRGQQVTLSCSPISGHRSVSWYQQTPGQGLQFLFEYFSETQRNKGNFPGRFSGRQFSNSRSEMNVSTLELGDSALYLCASSLAGTGVDEQFFGPGTRLTVL.

Only a few counts were recorded for this clonotype. CDR3 in DNA: TGTGCCAGCAGCGAAGAGCAGTTAATAACAGATACGCAGTATTTT. This translates into CASSEEQLITDTQYF. This chain links TRBV7-9 with TRBJ2-3, with no clear D. The germline gives CDR1 SEHNR, CDR2 FQNEAQ (reference sequence). The CDR3 is made up of 15 amino acids. Trimming took off 5 bases at V and 3 bases at J, with 15 bases between the two ends. Full variable domain (rest looked up from reference TRBV7-9 and TRBJ2-3): DTGVSQNPRHKITKRGQNVTFRCDPISEHNRLYWYRQTLGQGPEFLTYFQNEAQLEKSRLLSDRFSAERPKGSFSTLEIQRTEQGDSAMYLCASSEEQLITDTQYFGPGTRLTVL.

The rearrangement uses TRBV7-3 and TRBJ2-3, with 10 bases fitting TRBD2. The CDR3 length is 16 residues. V trimming: 5 bases; J trimming: 2 bases; junction bases outside the gene matches: 7. Germline CDR1 SGHTA, CDR2 FQGTGA. CDR3 in DNA: TGTGCCAGCAGCCCTAGGACTAGCGGCCTCACAGATACGCAGTATTTT. Amino acids: CASSPRTSGLTDTQYF.

This clonotype came up a few times. This sequence joins TRBV20-1 and TRBJ2-3; TRBD1 might be the D (6 bases). Deletions cut 3 bases from V and 5 bases from J, with 9 bases between. The CDR3 totals 12 residues. Germline CDR1 and CDR2: DFQATT and SNEGSKA (reference sequence). The CDR3 spells CSAREGGDTQYF. The CDR3 nucleotides are TGCAGTGCTAGGGAAGGGGGAGATACGCAGTATTTT.

The sample holds a few counts of this clonotype. The CDR3 DNA reads TGTGCCAGCAGCCCAAGCTATCGACAGGGGATGTTGGACACTGAAGCTTTCTTT. Amino acid sequence: CASSPSYRQGMLDTEAFF. J is TRBJ1-1 and V is TRBV12-3 or TRBV12-4, with 8 bases lining up with TRBD1. This CDR3 is built from 18 residues. J lost 3 bases, V lost 6 bases, and 18 bases had no gene match.

The J gene is TRBJ2-5, the V gene TRBV29-1; D is perhaps TRBD2 (6 bases). The CDR3 contains 14 residues. From germline, CDR1 is SQVTM and CDR2 ANQGSEA. The ends were cut back, 3 bases at V and 4 bases at J, with 15 bases in the middle. CDR3 sequence reads: CSVDTAGLTETQYF. The CDR3 region has the DNA TGCAGCGTTGATACGGCGGGACTGACAGAGACCCAGTACTTC.

This clonotype was seen a few times. The chain joins TRBV9 to TRBJ2-5; tentatively, D is TRBD1 (5 bases). Germline values: CDR1 SGDLS, CDR2 YYNGEE. The length of the CDR3 is 13 residues. V lost 0 bases and J lost 5, with 8 bases in between. The CDR3 coding sequence is TGTGCCAGCAGCGTAGGGGGCCGGGAGACCCAGTACTTC. It is translated as CASSVGGRETQYF.

This clonotype was seen a few times. The gene calls are TRBV27 and TRBJ2-4; D assignment may be TRBD1 or TRBD2 (5 bases each). Trimming cost V 2 bases and J 9 bases, with 23 bases left between them. The germline V gene has CDR1 MNHEY and CDR2 SMNVEV (reference sequence). The CDR3 is made up of 17 amino acids. CDR3 bases: TGTGCCAGCAGTTTACAGGGCAATGGAGGTCCCATTCGCATTCAGTACTTC. Its translation: CASSLQGNGGPIRIQYF.

This clonotype was recorded a few times. The chain links TRBV29-1 to TRBJ2-3; a possible D gene is TRBD1 (5 bases). V lost 4 bases, J lost 4 bases, and 12 bases lay in between. The CDR3 loop spans 13 amino acids. The germline V gene encodes CDR1 SQVTM and CDR2 ANQGSEA. CDR3 in amino acids: CSVGRQGADTQYF. The CDR3 bases are TGCAGCGTTGGGCGGCAGGGTGCAGATACGCAGTATTTT.